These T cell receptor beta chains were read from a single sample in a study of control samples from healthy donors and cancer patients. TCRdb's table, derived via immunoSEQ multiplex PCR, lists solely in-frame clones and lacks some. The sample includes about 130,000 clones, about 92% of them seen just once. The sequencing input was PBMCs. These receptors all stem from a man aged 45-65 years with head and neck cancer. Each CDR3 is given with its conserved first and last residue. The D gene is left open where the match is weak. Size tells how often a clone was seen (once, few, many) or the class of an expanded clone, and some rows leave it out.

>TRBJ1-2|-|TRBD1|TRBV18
CASSQTRDSYYGYTF
TGTGCCAGCTCACAGACCCGGGACAGTTACTATGGCTACACCTTC
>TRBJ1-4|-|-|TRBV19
CASSRTSNEKLFF
TGTGCCAGTAGTAGAACCTCTAATGAAAAACTGTTTTTT
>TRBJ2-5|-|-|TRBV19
CASSVGDEGLGETQYF
TGTGCCAGTAGTGTTGGGGACGAGGGACTCGGAGAGACCCAGTACTTC
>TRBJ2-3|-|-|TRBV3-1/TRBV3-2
CASSQPVGGPDTQYF
TGTGCCAGCAGCCAACCCGTTGGGGGACCAGATACGCAGTATTTT
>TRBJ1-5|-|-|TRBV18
CASSPKGNSNQPQHF
TGTGCCAGCTCACCAAAGGGAAATAGCAATCAGCCCCAGCATTTT
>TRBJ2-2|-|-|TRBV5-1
CASSLWGPGELFF
TGCGCCAGCAGCTTGTGGGGGCCCGGGGAGCTGTTTTTT
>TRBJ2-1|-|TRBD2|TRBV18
CASSPTGGAHNEQFF
TGTGCCAGCTCACCCACGGGAGGGGCCCACAATGAGCAGTTCTTC
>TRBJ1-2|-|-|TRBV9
CASSVGVSLSAGYTF
TGTGCCAGCAGCGTAGGTGTCAGTCTTTCAGCTGGCTACACCTTC
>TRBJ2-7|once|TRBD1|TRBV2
CAGKGTGLTYEQYF
TGTGCCGGGAAAGGGACAGGGCTTACCTACGAGCAGTACTTC
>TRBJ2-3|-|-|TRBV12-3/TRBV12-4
CASSLGVADTQYF
TGTGCCAGCAGTTTGGGGGTTGCGGATACGCAGTATTTT
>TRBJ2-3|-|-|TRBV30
CAWGAGGSDTQYF
TGTGCCTGGGGGGCAGGAGGGTCAGATACGCAGTATTTT
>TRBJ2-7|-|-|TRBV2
CASRQVYEQYF
TGTGCCAGCAGGCAGGTATACGAGCAGTACTTC
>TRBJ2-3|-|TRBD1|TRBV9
CASSPRGQRDTQYF
TGTGCCAGCAGCCCCAGGGGGCAGAGAGATACGCAGTATTTT
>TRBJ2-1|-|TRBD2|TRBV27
CASSFTPSDFGGTQFF
TGTGCCAGCAGTTTCACCCCCTCCGACTTCGGGGGGACGCAGTTCTTC
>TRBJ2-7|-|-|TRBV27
CASRARRDSYEQYF
TGTGCCAGCCGTGCTAGGAGGGATTCATACGAGCAGTACTTC
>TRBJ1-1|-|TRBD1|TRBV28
CASSWTGRNTEAFF
TGTGCCAGCAGTTGGACAGGGAGGAACACTGAAGCTTTCTTT
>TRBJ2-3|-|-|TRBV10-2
CASSELANTQYF
TGCGCCAGCAGTGAGTTGGCAAATACGCAGTATTTT
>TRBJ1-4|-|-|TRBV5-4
CASSRDTNEKLFF
TGTGCCAGCAGCCGGGACACGAATGAAAAACTGTTTTTT